The 10 T cell receptor beta chains listed next were all sequenced from one sample in a study of early T cells in non-severe SARS-CoV-2 infection. Via MiXCR, TCRdb re-called the 5' RACE reads, giving one row per CDR3 protein. This sample carries approximately 81,000 distinct CDR3 sequences, 13% of them seen once, and the ten largest clones take roughly 6%. What was sequenced was whole blood. These receptors all stem from an adult who was a healthcare worker with PCR-confirmed SARS-CoV-2 infection or an uninfected control (not recorded which).

This clonotype was counted ten times or more. This chain links TRBV9 with TRBJ2-3; 7 positions match TRBD1. The V and J ends lost 3 bases and 2 bases, in that order; junction bases with no gene match: 0. The CDR3 has 13 amino acids. Germline assignment: CDR1 SGDLS and CDR2 YYNGEE. CDR3 bases: TGTGCCAGCAGCGAGGGGGCCACAGATACGCAGTATTTT. It yields the protein CASSEGATDTQYF.

Comments on this clonotype: Possible read error: a much larger clone is one base away. V gene TRBV20-1 combines with J gene TRBJ2-5; D is uncertain. Germline CDR1 DFQATT, CDR2 SNEGSKA (reference sequence). The CDR3 length is 11 residues. CDR3 amino acids: CSVRVSETQYF. CDR3 bases: TGCAGTGTTAGAGTATCAGAGACCCAGTACTTC.

The chain recombines TRBV5-1 with TRBJ1-1; 9 bases match TRBD1. The V and J ends lost 3 bases and 5 bases, in that order; junction bases with no gene match: 11. The CDR3 is 16 residues long. The germline gives CDR1 SGHRS, CDR2 YFSETQ. The chain's CDR3 is CASSSHGTGRVTEAFF. The CDR3 DNA reads TGCGCCAGCAGCTCGCATGGGACAGGGCGAGTAACTGAAGCTTTCTTT.

The genes are TRBV12-3 or TRBV12-4 and TRBJ2-7; 8 nucleotides line up with TRBD1. CDR3 length: 15 amino acids. V gave up 5 bases and J gave up 1 base; unmatched junction bases: 7. The CDR3, as DNA: TGTGCCAGCAGTAAGGGACAGGTGATTTCCTACGAGCAGTACTTC. It yields the protein CASSKGQVISYEQYF.

This clonotype came up many times. The chain recombines TRBV11-3 with TRBJ2-1; the match to TRBD2 covers 7 bases. Germline V lookup: CDR1 SGHNT, CDR2 YENEEA. J gave up 7 bases and V 5 bases, and 8 bases lay outside the gene matches. This CDR3 has 14 residues. The CDR3 nucleotides read TGTGCCAGCAGCGGACTAGGCGGGCAAAATGAGCAGTTCTTC. Amino acid sequence: CASSGLGGQNEQFF.

The V and J genes are TRBV6-1 and TRBJ1-4; possible D gene TRBD1, 6 bases. The CDR3 length is 16 residues. V gave up 4 bases and J gave up 4 bases, with 16 bases separating them. Germline assignment: CDR1 MNHNS and CDR2 SASEGT. As DNA, the CDR3 is TGTGCCAGCAGTGGTAGGACAGAGCCCCTTAATGAAAAACTGTTTTTT. This gives the protein CASSGRTEPLNEKLFF.

This clonotype showed up just once. V is TRBV20-1 and J is TRBJ2-3, with a weak D call TRBD2 (6 bases). Per the germline V gene, CDR1 is DFQATT and CDR2 is SNEGSKA (reference sequence). The CDR3 contains 15 residues. Trimming took off 0 bases at V and 4 bases at J, with 14 bases between the two ends. CDR3 in amino acids: CSARDSSGRSDTQYF. CDR3 nucleotides: TGCAGTGCTAGAGATTCCTCCGGGAGATCAGATACGCAGTATTTT.

This clonotype was detected ten times or more. The chain carries TRBV29-1 and TRBJ2-1; D might be TRBD1 or TRBD2, each matching 5 bases. This CDR3 spans 14 amino acids. Germline CDR1 SQVTM, CDR2 ANQGSEA. V lost 4 bases and J lost 2, with 12 bases in between. The CDR3 here is CSVVEGSTYNEQFF. In DNA form, the CDR3 reads TGCAGCGTTGTTGAGGGGTCAACCTACAATGAGCAGTTCTTC.

The chain joins TRBV24-1 to TRBJ2-3; 9 bases align to TRBD1. Germline-derived CDR1 and CDR2 are KGHDR and SFDVKD. Unmatched junction bases numbered 1, after V lost 4 bases and J lost 3 bases. The CDR3 covers 14 residues. The CDR3 nucleotides read TGTGCCACCAGTGAGGACAGGGGAACAGATACGCAGTATTTT. Encoded protein: CATSEDRGTDTQYF.

The gene calls are TRBV27 and TRBJ2-6; D is perhaps TRBD1 (6 bases). Germline V gene lookup returns CDR1 MNHEY and CDR2 SMNVEV (reference sequence). CDR3 length equals 17 residues. Trimming removed 5 bases from V and 0 bases from J, with 14 bases in between. The chain's CDR3 is CASSVGTTFSGANVLTF. Written as DNA, the CDR3 is TGTGCCAGCAGTGTAGGGACAACCTTCTCTGGGGCCAACGTCCTGACTTTC.